These 9 T cell receptor beta chains originate from one sample sequenced in a study of blood T cell repertoires in COVID-19. Data came from immunoSEQ multiplex PCR; TCRdb stores just in-frame clones and leaves some out. Of roughly 78,000 clones listed, approximately 90% were seen once; the top ten hold 0.5% to 0.7%. Material: peripheral blood. The receptors were sampled from a man between 60 and 70 years old with acute or convalescent COVID-19.

The V gene is TRBV28, the J gene TRBJ2-7; 7 nucleotides match TRBD2. V lost 5 bases and J lost 1; bases outside the gene matches: 8. The germline CDR1 and CDR2 sequences are MDHEN and SYDVKM. The CDR3 length is 15 residues. This CDR3 reads CASSVPSGGSYEQYF. CDR3 in DNA: TGTGCCAGCAGTGTACCCTCGGGGGGATCCTACGAGCAGTACTTC. The whole variable domain, remainder taken from reference TRBV28 and TRBJ2-7, is DVKVTQSSRYLVKRTGEKVFLECVQDMDHENMFWYRQDPGLGLRLIYFSYDVKMKEKGDIPEGYSVSREKKERFSLILESASTNQTSMYLCASSVPSGGSYEQYFGPGTRLTVT.

J is TRBJ2-1 and V is TRBV4-2; 7 nucleotides match TRBD2. Germline-derived CDR1 and CDR2 are LGHNA and YNFKEQ. J gave up 12 bases and V 0 bases, and 5 bases lay outside the gene matches. The CDR3 is made up of 13 amino acids. The DNA of the CDR3 is TGTGCCAGCAGCCAAGACCCACGGGAGGCGCAGTTCTTC. It yields the protein CASSQDPREAQFF.

The chain uses TRBV15 and TRBJ1-1, with 8 positions matching TRBD1. The germline V gene encodes CDR1 LNHNV and CDR2 YYDKDF (reference sequence). Germline trimming cut 2 bases from V and 0 bases from J; bases unmatched to any gene: 11. This CDR3 spans 18 amino acids. The CDR3 is CATSRPDRGRGLNTEAFF. Here the CDR3 DNA reads TGTGCCACCAGCAGACCAGACAGGGGCCGGGGGTTGAACACTGAAGCTTTCTTT.

This clone turned up a few times. J is TRBJ2-5 and V is TRBV12-3 or TRBV12-4; D call uncertain. The CDR3 is 11 residues long. Trimming pared 6 bases from V and 2 bases from J, leaving 4 bases between. The CDR3 bases are TGTGCCAGCAGGAGACAAGAGACCCAGTACTTC. It yields the protein CASRRQETQYF.

The chain employs TRBV14 and TRBJ2-2; no clear D. Trimming left V 0 bases short and J 7 bases short, with 9 bases between. The CDR3 covers 14 residues. Germline CDR1 SGHDN, CDR2 FVKESK. The CDR3 DNA reads TGTGCCAGCAGCCAAGATCTGGTCGGCGGGGAGCTGTTTTTT. Translation: CASSQDLVGGELFF. Supplemented by reference TRBV14 and TRBJ2-2, the full variable domain reads EAGVTQFPSHSVIEKGQTVTLRCDPISGHDNLYWYRRVMGKEIKFLLHFVKESKQDESGMPNNRFLAERTGGTYSTLKVQPAELEDSGVYFCASSQDLVGGELFFGEGSRLTVL.

This clone was seen more than once but under ten times. This chain joins TRBV5-1 and TRBJ1-3, with unresolved D. Between the trimmed V and J ends, which lost 0 bases and 4 bases, there was a span of 11 bases. The CDR3 loop spans 15 amino acids. Germline assignment: CDR1 SGHRS and CDR2 YFSETQ. CDR3 residues: CASSLDATSGNTIYF. The CDR3 coding sequence is TGCGCCAGCAGCTTGGACGCGACTTCCGGAAACACCATATATTTT.

This clone was found a few times. CDR3 residues: CATSRGGGQAYEQYF. In DNA, the CDR3 is TGTGCCACCAGCAGAGGGGGTGGACAGGCCTACGAGCAGTACTTC. The J gene is TRBJ2-7, the V gene TRBV15, with 7 positions matching TRBD1. The junction had 5 bases not matched to a gene; V was cut back by 1 base and J by 2 bases. Germline V gene lookup returns CDR1 LNHNV and CDR2 YYDKDF (reference sequence). CDR3 length equals 15 residues.

The V and J genes are TRBV10-1 and TRBJ2-7, with 10 bases matching TRBD2. The trim removed 4 bases at V and 7 bases at J, leaving 4 bases unmatched. The CDR3 totals 13 residues. CDR1 is WNHNN, CDR2 SYGVQD, per germline (reference sequence). The DNA for the CDR3 is TGCGCCAGCAGTGCTAAACTAGCGGGGGAGCAGTACTTC. Protein product: CASSAKLAGEQYF.

This chain connects TRBV5-1 to TRBJ1-2; 8 bases line up with TRBD1. Germline V CDR1 and CDR2: SGHRS, YFSETQ. V trimming: 0 bases; J trimming: 5 bases; junction bases outside the gene matches: 3. This CDR3 region has 14 residues. CDR3 bases: TGCGCCAGCAGCTTGGGACAGGGGTGGTATGGCTACACCTTC. Protein product: CASSLGQGWYGYTF. The entire variable domain, with the rest obtained from reference TRBV5-1 and TRBJ1-2, is as follows: KAGVTQTPRYLIKTRGQQVTLSCSPISGHRSVSWYQQTPGQGLQFLFEYFSETQRNKGNFPGRFSGRQFSNSRSEMNVSTLELGDSALYLCASSLGQGWYGYTFGSGTRLTVV.